The 12 T cell receptor beta chains below come from one sample, sequenced in a study of T cell responses to AZD1222 COVID-19 vaccine. Repertoires were generated with immunoSEQ multiplex PCR, while TCRdb's copy carries only in-frame clones and drops some. The repertoire has 95,000 to 150,000 clones, 89% of them found once; the top ten carry less than 2%. The material sequenced was peripheral blood, taken on day 0 of AZD1222 vaccination. These receptors were obtained from an adult in good health.

The chain couples TRBV9 to TRBJ2-3; 8 nucleotides match TRBD2. CDR3 length: 14 amino acids. CDR1 and CDR2 (germline): SGDLS, YYNGEE. V lost 1 base to trimming and J lost 6 bases; unmatched junction nucleotides: 4. This CDR3 is CASSVSGSSDTQYF. The CDR3 DNA reads TGTGCCAGCAGCGTAAGCGGGAGCAGCGATACGCAGTATTTT.

This chain uses TRBV11-3 with TRBJ2-7; 10 bases fit TRBD1. CDR3 length equals 16 residues. Germline V gives CDR1 SGHNT, CDR2 YENEEA. V gave up 5 bases and J gave up 1 base; unmatched junction bases: 8. DNA for the CDR3: TGTGCCAGCAGCCTATCGGGACAGGGGTGGTCCTACGAGCAGTACTTC. Its protein product is CASSLSGQGWSYEQYF.

This rearrangement joins TRBV24-1 to TRBJ2-2, with D hard to call. This CDR3 has 14 amino acids. V was cut by 7 bases and J by 2 bases, with 10 bases left in between. The V gene's germline CDR1 is KGHDR and CDR2 SFDVKD. The DNA for the CDR3 is TGTGCCACCAGAGGGCAGCCAAACACCGGGGAGCTGTTTTTT. It specifies CATRGQPNTGELFF.

The chain couples TRBV11-2 to TRBJ2-7; D is possibly TRBD2 (6 bases). This CDR3 spans 16 amino acids. Germline CDR1 SGHAT, CDR2 FQNNGV. V was clipped by 6 bases and J by 0 bases, with 18 bases between them. The CDR3 DNA reads as TGTGCCAGCAGACCCCCCGGACTACCTTTCTCCTACGAGCAGTACTTC. It is translated as CASRPPGLPFSYEQYF. Combining the CDR3 with reference TRBV11-2 and TRBJ2-7 gives the whole variable domain EAGVAQSPRYKIIEKRQSVAFWCNPISGHATLYWYQQILGQGPKLLIQFQNNGVVDDSQLPKDRFSAERLKGVDSTLKIQPAKLEDSAVYLCASRPPGLPFSYEQYFGPGTRLTVT.

The CDR3 DNA is TGTGCCAGCAGCCAGGAGCTAGCAAACAATGAGCAGTTCTTC. Its translation is CASSQELANNEQFF. J is TRBJ2-1 and V is TRBV14, with TRBD2 as a possible D gene (5 bases). There are 14 residues in the CDR3. The V gene lost 3 bases and the J gene lost 5 bases, with 11 bases spanning the gap. CDR1 SGHDN and CDR2 FVKESK come from the germline V gene.

The chain recombines TRBV3-1 (or the pseudogene TRBV3-2) with TRBJ2-7; 8 bases match TRBD2. Per the germline V gene, CDR1 is LGHDT and CDR2 is YNNKEL (reference sequence). The CDR3 is made up of 15 amino acids. V lost 4 bases to trimming and J lost 4 bases; unmatched junction nucleotides: 9. CDR3 nucleotide sequence: TGTGCCAGCAGCCTTGGGGTAGCGGGATGGTACGAGCAGTACTTC. Its translation: CASSLGVAGWYEQYF.

The J gene is TRBJ2-7, the V gene TRBV19; 11 nucleotides align to TRBD2. The CDR3 is 15 residues long. With V trimmed by 6 bases and J by 4 bases, 8 bases remained unmatched. Per the germline V gene, CDR1 is LNHDA and CDR2 is SQIVND (reference sequence). CDR3 DNA sequence: TGTGCCAGTAGCCCTACTAGCGGGAGTTCGTACGAGCAGTACTTC. This encodes CASSPTSGSSYEQYF.

The V gene is TRBV4-1, the J gene TRBJ2-1; D is unresolved. Germline CDR1 is MGHRA and CDR2 is YSYEKL. V lost 0 bases and J lost 3, with 9 bases in between. The CDR3 extends over 15 amino acids. This CDR3 is CASSQDGADYNEQFF. In nucleotides, the CDR3 is TGCGCCAGCAGCCAAGATGGAGCAGACTACAATGAGCAGTTCTTC.

In nucleotides, the CDR3 is TGTGCCAGCAGCTTAGTGTCGTTCTACGAGCAGTACTTC. This encodes CASSLVSFYEQYF. This rearrangement joins TRBV7-9 to TRBJ2-7; D unresolved. The CDR3 covers 13 residues. V shed 1 base and J shed 3 bases, with 7 bases lying between them. Germline values: CDR1 SEHNR, CDR2 FQNEAQ (reference sequence).

V usage is TRBV24-1 and J usage is TRBJ2-6; 8 nucleotides match TRBD2. The germline V gene has CDR1 KGHDR and CDR2 SFDVKD. V was clipped by 1 base and J by 0 bases; unmatched bases: 4. This CDR3 comprises 18 residues. The CDR3 loop is CATSDFVAGHSGANVLTF. The CDR3 bases are TGTGCCACCAGTGATTTCGTAGCGGGGCACTCTGGGGCCAACGTCCTGACTTTC.

The gene calls are TRBV10-3 and TRBJ1-6; D is ambiguous. Trimming shortened V by 3 bases and J by 4 bases, and 10 bases separated the two germline ends. Germline values: CDR1 ENHRY, CDR2 SYGVKD. The CDR3 consists of 15 residues. The CDR3 sequence is CAISDGDGYNSPLHF. The CDR3 nucleotides are TGTGCCATCAGTGACGGAGACGGTTATAATTCACCCCTCCACTTT.

The chain carries TRBV19 and TRBJ2-7; a possible D gene is TRBD2 (5 bases). CDR1 is LNHDA and CDR2 is SQIVND in the germline V gene (reference sequence). Trimming took off 10 bases at V and 0 bases at J, with 10 bases between the two ends. CDR3 length equals 12 residues. The CDR3 sequence is CATLGVSYEQYF. DNA of the CDR3: TGTGCCACCTTGGGAGTCTCCTACGAGCAGTACTTC.